This passage covers 16 T cell receptor beta chains from one sample sequenced in a study of blood T cell repertoires in COVID-19. TCRdb's copy holds only in-frame clones and misses some; the assay was immunoSEQ multiplex PCR. The table lists around 250,000 clones, approximately 90% of them singletons. What was sequenced was PBMCs or T cells enriched from blood (not recorded which). These receptors all stem from a human donor in a cohort exposed to, infected with or recovered from COVID-19 (not recorded which). The donor label of this sample is uncertain.

The genes are TRBV15 and TRBJ1-1; D might be TRBD1 (5 bases). CDR1 and CDR2 from the germline V gene are LNHNV and YYDKDF (reference sequence). The length of the CDR3 is 13 residues. Trimming took off 6 bases at V and 3 bases at J, with 11 bases between the two ends. CDR3 bases: TGTGCCACCAGTACGACAGTTGACACTGAAGCTTTCTTT. Translating it yields CATSTTVDTEAFF.

This chain joins TRBV21-1 and TRBJ1-6; the D call of TRBD1 is as the table states it, not checked on the DNA. TRBV21-1 is a recognized pseudogene. The length of the CDR3 is 18 residues. This chain's CDR3 is CASSTFNRDILYNSPLHF. The DNA of the CDR3 is TGTGCCAGCAGCACTTTTAACAGAGATATCCTTTATAATTCACCCCTCCACTTT.

V is TRBV5-4 and J is TRBJ2-7; D not resolved. V shed 0 bases and J shed 3 bases, with 7 bases lying between them. The CDR3 has 13 amino acids. Germline lookup yields CDR1 SGHNT and CDR2 YYREEE (reference sequence). The CDR3 loop is CASSLDPGYEQYF. CDR3 coding DNA: TGTGCCAGCAGCTTGGATCCGGGCTACGAGCAGTACTTC.

The genes are TRBV4-2 and TRBJ2-4; no clear D gene. V lost 0 bases and J 1 base, leaving 10 bases between the germline ends. Per the germline V gene, CDR1 is LGHNA and CDR2 is YNFKEQ. The CDR3 length is 16 residues. The CDR3 loop is CASSQDQTGAKNIQYF. The CDR3 DNA is TGTGCCAGCAGCCAAGATCAAACCGGGGCCAAAAACATTCAGTACTTC.

The chain uses TRBV2 and TRBJ2-1, with TRBD2 as a possible D gene (5 bases). The CDR3 runs to 13 residues. V was shortened by 7 bases and J by 2 bases, with 9 bases between the two germline ends. CDR1 is SNHLY, CDR2 FYNNEI, per germline. CDR3 loop: CASKSGPYNEQFF. The CDR3 nucleotides read TGTGCCAGCAAAAGCGGTCCCTACAATGAGCAGTTCTTC. Full variable domain (remainder filled in from reference TRBV2 and TRBJ2-1): EPEVTQTPSHQVTQMGQEVILRCVPISNHLYFYWYRQILGQKVEFLVSFYNNEISEKSEIFDDQFSVERPDGSNFTLKIRSTKLEDSAMYFCASKSGPYNEQFFGPGTRLTVL.

V and J are TRBV2 and TRBJ1-5; 9 positions match TRBD1. With 10 bases clipped from V and 5 bases from J, the junction kept 9 bases outside the gene matches. This CDR3 contains 14 residues. The germline gives CDR1 SNHLY, CDR2 FYNNEI. CDR3 region: CATLQGARDQPQHF. For the CDR3, the DNA is TGTGCCACCTTACAGGGGGCGCGGGATCAGCCCCAGCATTTT.

The chain employs TRBV10-3 and TRBJ1-2, with D perhaps matching TRBD1 (5 bases). The CDR3 is made up of 14 amino acids. Germline V gives CDR1 ENHRY, CDR2 SYGVKD. The V gene lost 4 bases and the J gene lost 4 bases, with 13 bases spanning the gap. CDR3 in amino acids: CAISGPGISYGYTF. Written as DNA, the CDR3 is TGTGCCATCAGTGGTCCAGGGATTAGCTATGGCTACACCTTC.

The chain uses TRBV4-3 and TRBJ2-3; maybe TRBD1 (6 bases). The CDR3 length is 16 residues. V was pared by 0 bases and J by 3 bases, with 13 bases between. CDR1 and CDR2 (germline): LGHNA, YSLEER. The CDR3 loop is CASSQDRGIQTDTQYF. In DNA form, the CDR3 reads TGCGCCAGCAGCCAAGATAGGGGGATCCAGACAGATACGCAGTATTTT.

The rearrangement links TRBV6-4 to TRBJ1-1; no clear D. Trimming cost V 6 bases and J 1 base, with 9 bases left between them. CDR3 size: 13 residues. Germline loops: CDR1 MRHNA, CDR2 SNTAGT. CDR3: CASSVSGNTEAFF. The DNA for the CDR3 is TGTGCCAGCAGCGTTTCAGGGAACACTGAAGCTTTCTTT.

The chain employs TRBV19 and TRBJ1-6; tentatively, D is TRBD1 (6 bases). In germline, CDR1 is LNHDA, CDR2 SQIVND (reference sequence). The V and J ends lost 7 bases and 7 bases respectively, with 17 bases between them. The CDR3 length is 15 residues. The CDR3 DNA follows: TGTGCCAGTAACGGGGGGGCGAGGGCAAATTCACCCCTCCACTTT. It encodes CASNGGARANSPLHF. Full variable domain (missing parts from reference TRBV19 and TRBJ1-6): DGGITQSPKYLFRKEGQNVTLSCEQNLNHDAMYWYRQDPGQGLRLIYYSQIVNDFQKGDIAEGYSVSREKKESFPLTVTSAQKNPTAFYLCASNGGARANSPLHFGNGTRLTVT.

This clone was detected only a few times. The sample carries other DNA sequences with the same CDR3. This chain uses TRBV6-5 with TRBJ2-3; 8 nucleotides agree with TRBD2. With V trimmed by 0 bases and J by 6 bases, 5 bases remained unmatched. This CDR3 has 15 residues. In germline, CDR1 is MNHEY, CDR2 SVGAGI. The DNA of the CDR3 is TGTGCCAGCAGTTACTCAGGGACTAGAACCGATACGCAGTATTTT. It translates to CASSYSGTRTDTQYF.

The chain recombines TRBV9 with TRBJ2-3; 8 nucleotides match TRBD2. The CDR3 is 15 residues long. V gave up 7 bases and J gave up 5 bases; unmatched junction bases: 12. The germline CDR1 and CDR2 sequences are SGDLS and YYNGEE. The DNA of the CDR3 is TGTGCCAGCTCACCCGTCGGGAGGGTGAGAGATACGCAGTATTTT. The encoded protein is CASSPVGRVRDTQYF.

V is TRBV7-9 and J is TRBJ2-1, with 7 bases identical to TRBD1. Trimming took 7 bases from V and 12 from J; bases not matched to a gene: 15. The CDR3 totals 14 residues. Looked up from germline, CDR1 is SEHNR and CDR2 is FQNEAQ (reference sequence). The CDR3 spells CASKRSPTGPSQFF. In nucleotides, the CDR3 is TGTGCCAGCAAACGTAGTCCGACAGGGCCCTCGCAGTTCTTC.

V is TRBV28 and J is TRBJ2-7; tentative D call: TRBD1 (8 bases). Per the germline V gene, CDR1 is MDHEN and CDR2 is SYDVKM. This CDR3 region has 15 residues. Trimming removed 6 bases from V and 4 bases from J, with 19 bases in between. The CDR3: CASSRNRGGSYEQYF. The CDR3 region has the DNA TGTGCCAGCAGCCGCAACAGGGGGGGCTCGTACGAGCAGTACTTC.

This clone was seen a single time. V usage is TRBV5-4 and J usage is TRBJ2-2; the match to TRBD2 covers 12 bases. Losses at the gene ends were 5 bases for V and 7 bases for J; bases not matched to a gene: 0. Germline CDR1 and CDR2: SGHNT and YYREEE (reference sequence). This CDR3 has 13 residues. The CDR3 loop reads CASRLAGGGELFF. The CDR3 DNA reads TGTGCCAGCAGACTAGCGGGGGGCGGGGAGCTGTTTTTT.

The chain links TRBV14 to TRBJ2-5; the D is unclear. CDR1 SGHDN and CDR2 FVKESK come from the germline V gene. The length of the CDR3 is 11 residues. V dropped 5 bases and J dropped 7 bases, with 8 bases sitting between them. The CDR3 region is CASSAGWTQYF. CDR3 DNA sequence: TGTGCCAGCAGCGCCGGTTGGACCCAGTACTTC. Supplemented by reference TRBV14 and TRBJ2-5, the full variable domain reads EAGVTQFPSHSVIEKGQTVTLRCDPISGHDNLYWYRRVMGKEIKFLLHFVKESKQDESGMPNNRFLAERTGGTYSTLKVQPAELEDSGVYFCASSAGWTQYFGPGTRLLVL.